The T cell receptor (beta chain) described here comes from a study of blood T cell repertoires in COVID-19. Study background: Sites across the United States, Italy and Spain contributed samples from acute and convalescent COVID-19. The analysed material was cDNA or gDNA that came from T cells, B-cell-depleted T cells, or PBMCs.

Method: immunoSEQ multiplex PCR; TCRdb's copy keeps in-frame clones and lacks some. There are some 190,000 clones in the sample; around 84% occur only once, and roughly 20% lies in the top ten. V lost 0 bases and J 10 bases, leaving 6 bases between the germline ends. CDR1 and CDR2 (germline): DFQATT, SNEGSKA (reference sequence). The CDR3 extends over 10 amino acids. Sequenced: peripheral blood. The chain recombines TRBV20-1 with TRBJ1-1; no firm D call. This TCR came from a human donor in a cohort sampled during active COVID-19. CDR3 nucleotides: TGCAGTGCTAGAGATGCGCGAGCTTTCTTT. This translates into CSARDARAFF.